This TCR beta chain appears in the sequencing data of a study of prognosis after radiotherapy for stage I lung cancer. For the study at large: In total, roughly 13 men and five to seven women took part as patients, aged about 50 to 84 with a median of approximately 69 years.

CDR1 is LNHNV, CDR2 YYDKDF, per germline (reference sequence). The length of the CDR3 is 16 residues. Study-wide findings and caveats: A determination of whether the expanded TCR clones were tumor-specific was not made.

Two rounds of multiplex PCR amplified TCR beta CDR3 from genomic DNA. Amplification during the initial PCR round employed primers specific to each TRBV and TRBJ gene. TCRdb used MiXCR to reprocess the multiplex PCR reads, holding one entry per CDR3 protein. Among fewer than 65,000 distinct CDR3 sequences listed, roughly 35% were seen once. Notes on this clonotype: The antigen is undetermined. Mismatch with germline at one junction end may stem from a read error.

The source was PBMCs, collected before or after stereotactic body radiation therapy (not recorded which). The clonotype originates from a donor aged 50 or older with non-small cell lung cancer. V gene TRBV15 combines with J gene TRBJ2-7; possibly TRBD1 for D (7 bases). The CDR3 is CATSRSGGGSIYEQCF. The CDR3 DNA is TGTGCAACCAGCAGATCAGGAGGGGGCTCCATCTACGAGCAGTGCTTC.